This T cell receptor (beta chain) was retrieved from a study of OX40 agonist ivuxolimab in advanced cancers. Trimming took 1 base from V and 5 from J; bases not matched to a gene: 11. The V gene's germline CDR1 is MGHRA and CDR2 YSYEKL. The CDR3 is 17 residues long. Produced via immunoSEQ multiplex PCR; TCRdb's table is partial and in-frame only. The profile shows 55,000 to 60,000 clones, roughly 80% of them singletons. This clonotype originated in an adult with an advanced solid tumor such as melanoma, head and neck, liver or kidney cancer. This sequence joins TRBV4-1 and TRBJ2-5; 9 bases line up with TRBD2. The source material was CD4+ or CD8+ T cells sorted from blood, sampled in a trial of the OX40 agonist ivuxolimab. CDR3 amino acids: CASSQGGGRALGETQYF. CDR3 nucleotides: TGCGCCAGCAGCCAAGGGGGCGGGAGGGCCCTCGGGGAGACCCAGTACTTC.